The clone carrying this TCR beta chain was counted between two and nine times. As yet, its antigen is unknown. The PCR made use of 60 Vbeta and 13 Jbeta primers. TCRdb keeps only in-frame clones here, not all; method: immunoSEQ multiplex PCR. The sample consists of some 80,000 clones, around 78% of them appearing once. These data are taken from a study of cytomegalovirus exposure and HLA in healthy donors. Study-wide findings and caveats: In a later analysis, V- and J-gene trimming of beta chains associated with a DCLRE1C missense variant, replicated independently. In a later analysis, compared with equally common non-associated chains, HLA-associated beta chains were more expanded. High specificity and sensitivity for cytomegalovirus status were reported for the classifier.

This clonotype was sampled from a man aged 18 to 30 in good health and CMV-seropositive. The sample consisted of PBMCs.

CDR3: CATRTGQGNTGELFF. The DNA for the CDR3 is TGCGCCACCCGAACGGGACAGGGCAACACCGGGGAGCTGTTTTTT. The rearrangement links TRBV5-1 to TRBJ2-2; 9 nucleotides agree with TRBD1. Germline CDR1 SGHRS, CDR2 YFSETQ. J gave up 2 bases and V 9 bases, and 8 bases lay outside the gene matches. The CDR3 loop spans 15 amino acids.